The rows below give T cell receptor beta chains drawn from one sample of a study of blood T cell repertoires in COVID-19. The table came from immunoSEQ multiplex PCR; TCRdb's copy has only in-frame clones and leaves some out. Among about 50,000 clones listed, about 89% were seen once. Sequencing was performed on peripheral blood. Receptors were obtained from a man in his sixties with active or convalescent COVID-19. Both conserved end residues are part of each CDR3. The D gene is left open where the match is weak. Clone size is given for some rows only: seen once, a few or many times, or a class if the clone is expanded.

d_call,v_call,j_call,clone_size,cdr3_aa,cdr3_nt
.,TRBV11-2,TRBJ1-5,.,CASSLVQNQPQHF,TGTGCCAGCAGCTTAGTCCAGAATCAGCCCCAGCATTTT
.,TRBV10-3,TRBJ1-5,.,CAISGTDKPQHF,TGTGCCATCAGCGGCACGGACAAGCCCCAGCATTTT
TRBD1,TRBV29-1,TRBJ2-3,once,CSAATGGAVDTQYF,TGCAGCGCCGCGACAGGGGGTGCGGTAGATACGCAGTATTTT
TRBD1,TRBV7-8,TRBJ1-2,.,CASSFRTGSYGYTF,TGTGCCAGCAGCTTTAGGACAGGGAGCTATGGCTACACCTTC
.,TRBV12-3/TRBV12-4,TRBJ1-5,once,CASSLGNDQPQHF,TGTGCCAGCAGTTTGGGCAACGATCAGCCCCAGCATTTT
TRBD2,TRBV28,TRBJ2-5,.,CASRSGGFLTRQETQYF,TGTGCCAGCAGAAGCGGGGGGTTCTTAACCCGACAAGAGACCCAGTACTTC
.,TRBV7-9,TRBJ1-3,few,CASSLSWEVNTIYF,TGTGCCAGCAGCTTAAGCTGGGAGGTGAACACCATATATTTT
TRBD2,TRBV6-5,TRBJ2-7,.,CASSGLAGFAEQYF,TGTGCCAGCAGCGGCCTAGCGGGGTTCGCCGAGCAGTACTTC
.,TRBV6-2/TRBV6-3,TRBJ1-2,once,CASSYRGAGYGYTF,TGTGCCAGCAGTTACAGGGGCGCAGGCTATGGCTACACCTTC
.,TRBV6-2/TRBV6-3,TRBJ1-5,.,CASSRQVNSNQPQHF,TGTGCCAGCAGTCGACAGGTGAATAGCAATCAGCCCCAGCATTTT
TRBD2,TRBV4-3,TRBJ2-5,.,CASSQVYSGGVQETQYF,TGCGCCAGCAGCCAAGTATATAGCGGGGGAGTCCAAGAGACCCAGTACTTC
TRBD2,TRBV7-6,TRBJ2-1,.,CATSALAGVAYNEQFF,TGTGCCACCTCAGCCCTAGCGGGGGTAGCCTACAATGAGCAGTTCTTC
.,TRBV30,TRBJ1-2,.,CAWSAGDYGYTF,TGTGCCTGGAGTGCAGGGGACTATGGCTACACCTTC
.,TRBV29-1,TRBJ2-2,.,CSVDSYTGELFF,TGCAGCGTGGACAGCTACACCGGGGAGCTGTTTTTT
TRBD1,TRBV7-9,TRBJ2-7,few,CASSLGDSYEQYF,TGTGCCAGCAGCTTAGGGGACAGTTACGAGCAGTACTTC
.,TRBV19,TRBJ1-2,.,CASSIDDGYTF,TGTGCCAGTAGTATAGACGATGGCTACACCTTC
.,TRBV6-5,TRBJ2-7,.,CASSRGSDYEQYF,TGTGCCAGCAGTAGAGGATCGGACTACGAGCAGTACTTC
.,TRBV5-1,TRBJ2-1,.,CASSPPGDEQFF,TGCGCCAGCAGCCCCCCGGGGGATGAGCAGTTCTTC
TRBD2,TRBV27,TRBJ2-3,.,CASSLGLAGGVGTDTQYF,TGTGCCAGCAGCCTCGGGCTAGCGGGGGGGGTGGGCACAGATACGCAGTATTTT
TRBD1,TRBV5-6,TRBJ2-7,.,CASSPGQLTGDYEQYF,TGTGCCAGCAGCCCGGGACAGTTAACAGGGGACTACGAGCAGTACTTC
TRBD2,TRBV6-4,TRBJ2-1,.,CASSKHPSGGAIYNEQFF,TGTGCCAGCAGTAAGCACCCTAGCGGGGGGGCCATCTACAATGAGCAGTTCTTC
TRBD2,TRBV7-2,TRBJ2-7,.,CASSFRTSSYEQYF,TGTGCCAGCAGCTTCCGGACTAGCTCCTACGAGCAGTACTTC
.,TRBV30,TRBJ1-4,.,CAWGGPTGEKLFF,TGTGCCTGGGGGGGCCCTACCGGTGAAAAACTGTTTTTT
TRBD1,TRBV18,TRBJ1-1,.,CASSPRQGEYTEAFF,TGTGCCAGCTCACCAAGACAGGGAGAGTACACTGAAGCTTTCTTT
.,TRBV4-1,TRBJ1-1,.,CASSQDFGANTEAFF,TGCGCCAGCAGCCAAGATTTTGGGGCGAACACTGAAGCTTTCTTT
.,TRBV2,TRBJ1-3,.,CASSERGNTIYF,TGTGCCAGCAGTGAACGTGGAAACACCATATATTTT
.,TRBV6-2/TRBV6-3,TRBJ1-1,.,CASSFSGGNTEAFF,TGTGCCAGCAGTTTCAGCGGAGGGAACACTGAAGCTTTCTTT
TRBD1,TRBV7-6,TRBJ2-5,.,CASSLGGDRGETQYF,TGTGCCAGCAGCTTAGGTGGGGACAGGGGTGAGACCCAGTACTTC
TRBD1,TRBV20-1,TRBJ2-5,.,CSASATGDATQYF,TGCAGTGCTAGTGCGACAGGGGATGCGACCCAGTACTTC
.,TRBV6-2/TRBV6-3,TRBJ1-1,.,CASSSLSRDNTEAFF,TGTGCCAGCAGTTCACTCTCCAGGGATAACACTGAAGCTTTCTTT
.,TRBV11-2,TRBJ1-5,.,CASSLGLWGQDQPQHF,TGTGCCAGCAGCTTAGGCCTGTGGGGGCAGGATCAGCCCCAGCATTTT
TRBD1,TRBV7-6,TRBJ2-2,.,CASSLEGALLNTGELFF,TGTGCCAGCAGCTTAGAGGGGGCCTTACTTAACACCGGGGAGCTGTTTTTT
.,TRBV19,TRBJ1-1,.,CASSIAGRAAAFF,TGTGCCAGTAGTATAGCCGGCAGGGCGGCCGCTTTCTTT
TRBD2,TRBV5-1,TRBJ2-7,once,CASSSRTSGGVPYEQYF,TGCGCCAGCAGCTCCAGGACTAGCGGGGGGGTACCCTACGAGCAGTACTTC
TRBD2,TRBV24-1,TRBJ2-1,.,CATSDPNSGGSYNEQFF,TGTGCCACCAGTGACCCAAATAGCGGGGGATCCTACAATGAGCAGTTCTTC
TRBD1,TRBV7-9,TRBJ1-1,once,CASSREDRGIWAFF,TGTGCCAGCAGCCGAGAAGACAGGGGCATTTGGGCTTTCTTT
.,TRBV5-4,TRBJ1-6,.,CASSSVSGSLNSPLHF,TGTGCCAGCAGCTCAGTGTCGGGATCCCTGAATTCACCCCTCCACTTT
.,TRBV2,TRBJ1-2,.,CASSPGGGPYGYTF,TGTGCCAGCAGCCCTGGGGGGGGGCCCTATGGCTACACCTTC
.,TRBV7-2,TRBJ1-5,.,CASSLEYRAQPQHF,TGTGCCAGCAGCTTAGAGTACAGGGCGCAGCCCCAGCATTTT
TRBD1,TRBV15,TRBJ1-1,.,CATSRDLGQFTEAFF,TGTGCCACCAGCAGAGATCTGGGACAGTTCACTGAAGCTTTCTTT
.,TRBV10-3,TRBJ1-1,once,CAIRGTTEAFF,TGTGCCATCAGGGGCACCACTGAAGCTTTCTTT
.,TRBV3-1/TRBV3-2,TRBJ1-6,.,CASSPGGLNNSPLHF,TGTGCCAGCAGCCCGGGGGGGTTAAATAATTCACCCCTCCACTTT
.,TRBV7-2,TRBJ1-1,few,CASSLAGVEAFF,TGTGCCAGCAGCTTAGCGGGCGTCGAAGCTTTCTTT
.,TRBV6-6,TRBJ1-5,.,CASSQVQGRQPQHF,TGTGCCAGCAGTCAAGTCCAGGGGCGGCAGCCCCAGCATTTT
.,TRBV6-4,TRBJ1-1,once,CASSPQGWATEAFF,TGTGCCAGCAGCCCACAGGGTTGGGCCACTGAAGCTTTCTTT
.,TRBV28,TRBJ1-5,.,CATHIEQNQPQHF,TGTGCGACGCACATCGAACAGAATCAGCCCCAGCATTTT
.,TRBV24-1,TRBJ1-2,.,CATNGPEDGYTF,TGTGCCACGAACGGTCCCGAGGATGGCTACACCTTC
TRBD1,TRBV7-3,TRBJ1-1,.,CASSPRTGGSDTEAFF,TGTGCCAGCAGCCCACGGACAGGGGGCTCTGACACTGAAGCTTTCTTT
TRBD1,TRBV5-1,TRBJ1-4,.,CASSLAWDSVGKLFF,TGCGCCAGCAGCTTGGCCTGGGACAGCGTCGGAAAACTGTTTTTT
TRBD2,TRBV5-1,TRBJ2-1,.,CASRLSGGLSSYNEQFF,TGCGCCAGCAGGCTTAGCGGGGGGCTTAGCTCCTACAATGAGCAGTTCTTC
.,TRBV12-1,TRBJ1-5,.,CASIHPGESYSNQPQHF,TGTGCCAGCATCCACCCCGGGGAGTCCTATAGCAATCAGCCCCAGCATTTT
TRBD1,TRBV10-3,TRBJ2-2,.,CAISDLGTANTGELFF,TGTGCCATCAGTGACCTTGGGACAGCGAACACCGGGGAGCTGTTTTTT
TRBD1,TRBV7-8,TRBJ1-6,.,CASSWTGEGSPLHF,TGTGCCAGCAGCTGGACAGGGGAGGGTTCACCCCTCCACTTT
TRBD1,TRBV7-2,TRBJ2-7,once,CASSEGQGAWEQYF,TGTGCCAGCAGCGAGGGACAGGGGGCCTGGGAGCAGTACTTC
.,TRBV3-1/TRBV3-2,TRBJ1-4,.,CASSQGFRGEKLFF,TGTGCCAGCAGCCAGGGCTTCCGGGGTGAAAAACTGTTTTTT
TRBD1,TRBV5-1,TRBJ1-3,.,CASSLLTGEGSAIYF,TGCGCCAGCAGCTTGCTGACAGGGGAAGGATCCGCCATATATTTT
TRBD2,TRBV18,TRBJ2-3,.,CASSPRLTSGGTDTQYF,TGTGCCAGCTCACCTCGACTGACTAGCGGGGGGACAGATACGCAGTATTTT
TRBD1,TRBV28,TRBJ2-7,.,CASSLRGTGGSYEQYF,TGTGCCAGCAGTTTAAGGGGGACAGGGGGCAGCTACGAGCAGTACTTC
TRBD1,TRBV30,TRBJ2-2,few,CAWSGNRGADTGELFF,TGTGCCTGGAGCGGCAACAGGGGTGCCGACACCGGGGAGCTGTTTTTT